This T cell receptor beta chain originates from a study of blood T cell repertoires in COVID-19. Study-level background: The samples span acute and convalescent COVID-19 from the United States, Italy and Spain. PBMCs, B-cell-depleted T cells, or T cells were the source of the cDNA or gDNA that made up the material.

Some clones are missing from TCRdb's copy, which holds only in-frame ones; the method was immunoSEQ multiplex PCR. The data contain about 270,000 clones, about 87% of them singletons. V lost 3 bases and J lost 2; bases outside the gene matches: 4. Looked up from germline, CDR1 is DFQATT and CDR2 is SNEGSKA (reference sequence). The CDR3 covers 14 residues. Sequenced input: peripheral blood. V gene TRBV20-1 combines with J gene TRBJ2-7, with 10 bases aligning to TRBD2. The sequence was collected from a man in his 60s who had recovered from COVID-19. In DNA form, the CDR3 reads TGCAGTGCTAGTTTACTAGCGGGAACCTACGAGCAGTACTTC. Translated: CSASLLAGTYEQYF.